Listed here are 14 T cell receptor beta chains from one sample, sequenced in a study of T cell repertoires in cytomegalovirus infection. TCRdb passed the reads through MiXCR, listing each CDR3 protein once. The sample carries about 310,000 distinct CDR3 sequences, around 9.1% recorded once. Material for sequencing was PBMCs. The receptors were sampled from a human donor in good health (CMV status not recorded). Some clones in this sample may be carry-over from other donors' samples.

This clonotype was seen many times. This sequence joins TRBV11-3 and TRBJ2-1; D may be TRBD1 (6 bases). This CDR3 is built from 13 residues. Trimming stripped 1 base from V and 10 bases from J, with 11 bases between. Germline CDR1 reads SGHNT; CDR2 reads YENEEA. Written as DNA, the CDR3 is TGTGCCAGCAGCTTAGTGACAGGCGGGGAGCAGTTCTTC. This sequence encodes CASSLVTGGEQFF.

This clonotype was seen ten or more times. The chain couples TRBV20-1 to TRBJ2-1, with unresolved D. Looked up from germline, CDR1 is DFQATT and CDR2 is SNEGSKA (reference sequence). The CDR3 is 12 residues long. V was clipped by 2 bases and J by 9 bases, with 11 bases between them. DNA for the CDR3: TGCAGTGCTAGAATGGCTTTGGCTGAGCAGTTCTTC. Amino acid sequence: CSARMALAEQFF.

Ten or more counts support this clonotype. The rearrangement joins TRBV20-1 to TRBJ1-6, with TRBD1 matching over 8 bases. J lost 6 bases, V lost 2 bases, and 9 bases had no gene match. The CDR3 loop spans 16 amino acids. Germline V gives CDR1 DFQATT, CDR2 SNEGSKA (reference sequence). The DNA for the CDR3 is TGCAGTGCTAGACCCACAGGGGGAATAAGTAATTCACCCCTCCACTTT. Translating it yields CSARPTGGISNSPLHF.

This clonotype was observed at least ten times. The CDR3 protein is CASIRGGYTEAFF. The CDR3 coding sequence is TGTGCCAGCATTCGCGGGGGATACACTGAAGCTTTCTTT. The chain couples TRBV7-9 to TRBJ1-1, with D possibly matching TRBD1 (5 bases). The CDR3 sequence is 13 residues long. Between the trimmed V and J ends, which lost 7 bases and 3 bases, there was a span of 12 bases. Germline loops: CDR1 SEHNR, CDR2 FQNEAQ (reference sequence).

This clonotype was seen repeatedly, ten times or more. The rearrangement links TRBV7-2 to TRBJ1-1; tentatively, D is TRBD1 (5 bases). V shed 2 bases and J shed 1 base, with 8 bases lying between them. The CDR3 extends over 14 amino acids. The germline CDR1 and CDR2 sequences are SGHTA and FQGNSA. The CDR3 here is CASSLRGENTEAFF. As DNA, the CDR3 is TGTGCCAGCAGCTTACGGGGGGAGAACACTGAAGCTTTCTTT.

The table lists this clonotype with many counts. This rearrangement joins TRBV24-1 to TRBJ2-1; D may be TRBD1 (6 bases). The CDR3 runs to 17 residues. Trimming cost V 2 bases and J 4 bases, with 17 bases left between them. Germline CDR1 is KGHDR and CDR2 is SFDVKD. The CDR3, as DNA: TGTGCCACCAGTGATTATCGGGCCCAGGGGACATACAATGAGCAGTTCTTC. Translation: CATSDYRAQGTYNEQFF.

The J gene is TRBJ2-1, the V gene TRBV7-9, with D perhaps matching TRBD1 (6 bases). Germline V gives CDR1 SEHNR, CDR2 FQNEAQ (reference sequence). The CDR3 has 15 residues. Between the trimmed V and J ends, which lost 5 bases and 1 base, there was a span of 12 bases. The CDR3 DNA is TGTGCCAGCAGCCCGTCAGGGGCATCCTACAATGAGCAGTTCTTC. Its translation: CASSPSGASYNEQFF. Full variable domain (missing parts from reference TRBV7-9 and TRBJ2-1): DTGVSQNPRHKITKRGQNVTFRCDPISEHNRLYWYRQTLGQGPEFLTYFQNEAQLEKSRLLSDRFSAERPKGSFSTLEIQRTEQGDSAMYLCASSPSGASYNEQFFGPGTRLTVL.

For this clonotype: One end of the junction does not line up with germline, which may come from a read error. V gene TRBV18 combines with J gene TRBJ1-1; D possibly corresponds to TRBD1 (5 bases). There are 13 residues in the CDR3. Per the germline V gene, CDR1 is KGHSH and CDR2 is LQKENI. Written as DNA, the CDR3 is TGTGCCAGCTCGGGAGGGGTGAACTCTGAAGCTTTCTTT. Its protein is CASSGGVNSEAFF.

The gene calls are TRBV5-1 and TRBJ1-5; D perhaps matches TRBD1 (6 bases). Germline V gives CDR1 SGHRS, CDR2 YFSETQ. This CDR3 comprises 14 residues. V shed 0 bases and J shed 9 bases, with 13 bases lying between them. The CDR3, as DNA: TGCGCCAGCAGCTTGGAGGGGGGCGAGGGGCCCCAGCATTTT. As protein: CASSLEGGEGPQHF.

This clonotype was counted only a few times. The V gene is TRBV5-1, the J gene TRBJ2-2, with 8 bases that match TRBD1. Germline-derived CDR1 and CDR2 are SGHRS and YFSETQ. CDR3 length equals 17 residues. Trimming cost V 2 bases and J 1 base; bases outside gene matches: 7. CDR3 nucleotide sequence: TGCGCCAGCAGCTTCGATTGGGGGACAGGGAACACCGGGGAGCTGTTTTTT. Translating it yields CASSFDWGTGNTGELFF. Variable domain in full (rest from reference TRBV5-1 and TRBJ2-2): KAGVTQTPRYLIKTRGQQVTLSCSPISGHRSVSWYQQTPGQGLQFLFEYFSETQRNKGNFPGRFSGRQFSNSRSEMNVSTLELGDSALYLCASSFDWGTGNTGELFFGEGSRLTVL.

This clonotype was recorded many times. The chain joins TRBV10-3 to TRBJ2-3; 14 bases map to TRBD2. This CDR3 region has 15 residues. Looked up from germline, CDR1 is ENHRY and CDR2 is SYGVKD. Trimming removed 5 bases from V and 6 bases from J; junction bases left unmatched: 4. CDR3 coding DNA: TGTGCCATCAGTCGACTAGCGGGGGGGCAGGATACGCAGTATTTT. Protein: CAISRLAGGQDTQYF.

The V gene is TRBV6-6, the J gene TRBJ2-7; D is perhaps TRBD1 (5 bases). Trimming shortened V by 2 bases and J by 4 bases, and 12 bases separated the two germline ends. From germline, CDR1 is MNHNY and CDR2 SVGAGI (reference sequence). The CDR3 is 14 residues long. CDR3 in DNA: TGTGCCAGCAGTTACGGGGCAGCCCGTTACGAGCAGTACTTC. Its translation: CASSYGAARYEQYF.

This clonotype was seen ten or more times. This sequence joins TRBV28 and TRBJ2-7; D is unclear. Per the germline V gene, CDR1 is MDHEN and CDR2 is SYDVKM. This CDR3 is 12 amino acids long. V was shortened by 1 base and J by 1 base, with 2 bases between the two germline ends. DNA for the CDR3: TGTGCCAGCAGTTTATCATCCTACGAGCAGTACGTC. This translates into CASSLSSYEQYV.

This clonotype was counted ten times or more. The chain carries TRBV2 and TRBJ2-3; 12 bases align to TRBD2. With 6 bases clipped from V and 2 bases from J, the junction kept 6 bases outside the gene matches. This CDR3 has 16 amino acids. Germline CDR1 reads SNHLY; CDR2 reads FYNNEI. In nucleotides, the CDR3 is TGTGCCAGCAGAGTACTAGCGGGGGGACTCACAGATACGCAGTATTTT. Amino acids: CASRVLAGGLTDTQYF.